One T cell receptor beta chain is described in this entry. As yet, its antigen is unknown. Trimming cost V 4 bases and J 6 bases, with 13 bases left between them. CDR3 length: 12 residues. The V gene's germline CDR1 is DFQATT and CDR2 SNEGSKA (reference sequence). Blood CD8+ and CD4+ T cells underwent high-throughput TCR beta sequencing. Susac syndrome patients met recently defined diagnostic criteria for definite or probable disease. The sample comes from a study of CD8 T cells in Susac syndrome. Study-level results: CD4+ T cell repertoires in Susac syndrome lacked clonal expansion.

RNA totalling roughly 0.45 to 1 ug underwent reverse transcription with random hexamers. The immunoSEQ assay covered 54 Vbeta and 13 Jbeta segments for CDR3. TCRdb called the immunoSEQ multiplex PCR reads again in MiXCR, with one record for every CDR3 protein. Of just over 150,000 distinct CDR3 sequences in the sample, about 95% were seen once. J is TRBJ2-7 and V is TRBV20-1; D is possibly TRBD1 (5 bases). This TCR was sampled from a human donor with Susac syndrome. Sequencing was carried out using CD4+ T cells from PBMCs. CDR3 region: CSATSRAVEQYF. CDR3 coding DNA: TGCAGTGCTACCAGCAGGGCGGTCGAGCAGTACTTC.